Listed below are T cell receptor beta chains from one sample, sequenced in a study of shared clonotypes between healthy human individuals. Assay used: immunoSEQ multiplex PCR; TCRdb lists only in-frame clones, some missing. The sample carries around 2.1 million clones, 95% recorded once. Sequencing was carried out using naive CD4+ T cells sorted from blood. These TCRs come from a man aged 18 to 30 in good health. CDR3s include the opening cysteine and the closing phenylalanine or tryptophan. Each record gives: J gene, D gene, V gene, clone size, CDR3 DNA, CDR3 protein. The D gene is left open where the match is weak. The size entry is marked missing in some rows and otherwise reads once, few, many or a size class.

J: TRBJ2-5; D: -; V: TRBV5-6; size: -; DNA: TGTGCCAGCAGCCGTCAGGGGAGCACGGGGACCCAGTACTTC; CDR3: CASSRQGSTGTQYF
J: TRBJ2-5; D: TRBD1; V: TRBV28; size: once; DNA: TGTGCCAGCAGTACGAACAGGGGGAAGGAGACCCAGTACTTC; CDR3: CASSTNRGKETQYF
J: TRBJ2-7; D: -; V: TRBV19; size: -; DNA: TGTGCCAGTAGTATATGGAGAGGGGTCGATTCCTACGAGCAGTACTTC; CDR3: CASSIWRGVDSYEQYF
J: TRBJ2-3; D: TRBD2; V: TRBV2; size: -; DNA: TGTGCCAGCAGTGAAGAGGGGACTAAGGCAGATACGCAGTATTTT; CDR3: CASSEEGTKADTQYF
J: TRBJ2-1; D: -; V: TRBV6-1; size: -; DNA: TGTGCCAGCAGTGAGCCCCACCACAGAGCGGTCTCCTACAATGAGCAGTTCTTC; CDR3: CASSEPHHRAVSYNEQFF
J: TRBJ2-5; D: -; V: TRBV29-1; size: -; DNA: TGCAGCGTTGAAACTAGTCCTGGGACCCAGTACTTC; CDR3: CSVETSPGTQYF
J: TRBJ2-2; D: TRBD2; V: TRBV7-2; size: -; DNA: TGTGCCAGCAGCTGGACTAGCGGGAGCACCGGGGAGCTGTTTTTT; CDR3: CASSWTSGSTGELFF
J: TRBJ2-2; D: -; V: TRBV7-2; size: once; DNA: TGTGCCAGCAGCTTACCCGTAGGGGAAACCCGGGAGCTGTTTTTT; CDR3: CASSLPVGETRELFF
J: TRBJ2-1; D: -; V: TRBV27; size: once; DNA: TGTGCCAGCAGTTTAACCCCAGGCTGGGGGGGCGGCCATGAGCAGTTCTTC; CDR3: CASSLTPGWGGGHEQFF
J: TRBJ2-7; D: TRBD2; V: TRBV18; size: -; DNA: TGTGCCAGCTCACTAGGGACTAGGGACTCCTACGAGCAGTACTTC; CDR3: CASSLGTRDSYEQYF